This TCR beta chain comes out of a study of T cells after yellow fever vaccination. On the study more broadly: SMART-Seq v4 Ultra Low Input served to prepare low-cell-number fractions. Study-wide results and limits: Subsequent booster samples again held most clones from primary vaccination (just under 98% CD4, over 80% CD8). In FACS-sorted repertoires, abundant clonotypes from the bulk population could appear as contaminants.

Per germline, CDR1 SGDLS and CDR2 YYNGEE. After removal of 2 bases from V and 1 base from J, the junction contained 6 bases not matched to a gene. This CDR3 spans 15 amino acids. Template-switching 5'RACE yielded the TCR cDNA; a universal primer site and UMIs were added in the process. TCRdb recomputed calls from the 5' RACE reads with MiXCR, one row per CDR3 protein. The top ten clones hold 20% to 30% of a sample with hundreds of thousands of distinct CDR3 sequences, around 3.6% of them seen once. Of note for this clonotype: Its antigen is unidentified.

The sequence was collected from a man aged 18 to 35 who received the YFV17D yellow fever vaccine. Sequenced here: PBMCs, sampled on the day of the yellow fever booster vaccination. This sequence joins TRBV9 and TRBJ2-7; 7 bases agree with TRBD2. The DNA of the CDR3 is TGTGCCAGCAGCGTCGGACTAGGGGCTTCCTACGAGCAGTACTTC. Amino acids: CASSVGLGASYEQYF.